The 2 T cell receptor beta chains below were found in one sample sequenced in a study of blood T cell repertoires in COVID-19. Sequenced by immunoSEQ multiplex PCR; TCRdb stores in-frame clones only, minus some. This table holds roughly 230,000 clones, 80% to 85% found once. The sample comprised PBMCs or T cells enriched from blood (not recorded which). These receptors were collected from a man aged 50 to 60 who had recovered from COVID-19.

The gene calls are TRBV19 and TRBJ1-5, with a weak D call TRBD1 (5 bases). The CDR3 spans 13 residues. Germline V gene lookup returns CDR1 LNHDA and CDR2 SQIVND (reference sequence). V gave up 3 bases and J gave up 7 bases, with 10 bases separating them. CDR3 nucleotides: TGTGCCAGTAGTATTGAACAGGCCCAGCCCCAGCATTTT. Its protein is CASSIEQAQPQHF.

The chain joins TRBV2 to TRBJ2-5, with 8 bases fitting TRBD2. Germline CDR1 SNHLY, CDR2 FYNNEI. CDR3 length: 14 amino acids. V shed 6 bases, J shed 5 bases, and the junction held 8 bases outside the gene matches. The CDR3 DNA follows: TGTGCCAGCAGACCCGGGACTAGTTGGGAGACCCAGTACTTC. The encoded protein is CASRPGTSWETQYF.